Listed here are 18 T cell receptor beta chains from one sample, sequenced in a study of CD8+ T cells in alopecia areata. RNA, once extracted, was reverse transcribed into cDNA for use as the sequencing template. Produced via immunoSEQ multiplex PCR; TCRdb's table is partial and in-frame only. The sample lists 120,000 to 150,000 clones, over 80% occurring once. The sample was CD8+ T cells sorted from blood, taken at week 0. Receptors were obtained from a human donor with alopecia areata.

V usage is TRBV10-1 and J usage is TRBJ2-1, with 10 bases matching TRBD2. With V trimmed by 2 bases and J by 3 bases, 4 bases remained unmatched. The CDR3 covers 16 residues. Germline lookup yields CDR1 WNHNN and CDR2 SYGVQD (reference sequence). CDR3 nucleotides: TGCGCCAGCAGTGAGAATATAGCGGGGGGCTACAATGAGCAGTTCTTC. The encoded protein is CASSENIAGGYNEQFF.

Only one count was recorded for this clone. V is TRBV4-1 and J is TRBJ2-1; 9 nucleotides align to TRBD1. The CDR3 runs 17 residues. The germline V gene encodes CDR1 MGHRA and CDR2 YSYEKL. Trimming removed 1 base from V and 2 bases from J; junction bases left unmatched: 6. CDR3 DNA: TGCGCCAGCAGCCAAGTAACTGGGACAGGGACCTACAATGAGCAGTTCTTC. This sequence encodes CASSQVTGTGTYNEQFF.

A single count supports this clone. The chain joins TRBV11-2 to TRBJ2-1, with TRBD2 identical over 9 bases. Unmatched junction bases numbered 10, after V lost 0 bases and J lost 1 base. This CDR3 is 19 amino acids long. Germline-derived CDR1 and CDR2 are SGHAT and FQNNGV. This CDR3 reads CASSLELLAGFWSYNEQFF. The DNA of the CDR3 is TGTGCCAGCAGCTTAGAATTGCTAGCGGGATTCTGGTCCTACAATGAGCAGTTCTTC.

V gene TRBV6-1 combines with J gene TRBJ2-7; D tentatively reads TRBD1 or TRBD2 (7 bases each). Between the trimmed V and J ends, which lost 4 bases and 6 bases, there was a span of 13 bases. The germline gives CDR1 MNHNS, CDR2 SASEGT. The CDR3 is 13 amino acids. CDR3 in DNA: TGTGCCAGCAGTGGACAGGGAGGGGGCGAGCAGTACTTC. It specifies CASSGQGGGEQYF.

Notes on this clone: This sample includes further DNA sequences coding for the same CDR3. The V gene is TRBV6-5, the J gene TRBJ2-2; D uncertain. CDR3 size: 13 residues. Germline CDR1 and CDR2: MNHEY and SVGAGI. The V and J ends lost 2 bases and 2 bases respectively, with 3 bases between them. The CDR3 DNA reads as TGTGCCAGCAGTTACATCAACACCGGGGAGCTGTTTTTT. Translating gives CASSYINTGELFF.

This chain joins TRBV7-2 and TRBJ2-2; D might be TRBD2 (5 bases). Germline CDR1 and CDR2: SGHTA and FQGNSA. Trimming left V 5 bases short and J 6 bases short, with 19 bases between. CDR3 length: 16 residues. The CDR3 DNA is TGTGCCAGCAGCCCTTTAGAGGGCCAGGTGGCCGGGGAGCTGTTTTTT. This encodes CASSPLEGQVAGELFF.

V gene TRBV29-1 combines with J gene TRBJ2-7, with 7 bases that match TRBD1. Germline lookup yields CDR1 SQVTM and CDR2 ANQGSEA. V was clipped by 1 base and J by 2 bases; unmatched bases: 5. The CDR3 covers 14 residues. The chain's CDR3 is CSVEVGQTTYEQYF. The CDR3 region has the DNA TGCAGCGTTGAAGTGGGACAGACAACCTACGAGCAGTACTTC.

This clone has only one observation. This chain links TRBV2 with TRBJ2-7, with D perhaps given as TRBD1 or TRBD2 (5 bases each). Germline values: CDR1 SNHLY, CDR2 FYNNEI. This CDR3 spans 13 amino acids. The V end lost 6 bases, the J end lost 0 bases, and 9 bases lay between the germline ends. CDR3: CASRAGSSYEQYF. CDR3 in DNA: TGTGCCAGCAGGGCAGGGAGCTCCTACGAGCAGTACTTC.

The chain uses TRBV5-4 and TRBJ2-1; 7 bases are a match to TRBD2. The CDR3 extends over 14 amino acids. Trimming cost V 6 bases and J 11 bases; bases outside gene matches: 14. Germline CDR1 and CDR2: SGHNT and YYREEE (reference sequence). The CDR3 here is CASTEGTSEVKQFF. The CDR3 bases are TGTGCCAGCACGGAGGGTACTAGCGAGGTCAAGCAGTTCTTC. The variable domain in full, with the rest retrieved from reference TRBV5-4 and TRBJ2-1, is ETGVTQSPTHLIKTRGQQVTLRCSSQSGHNTVSWYQQALGQGPQFIFQYYREEENGRGNFPPRFSGLQFPNYSSELNVNALELDDSALYLCASTEGTSEVKQFFGPGTRLTVL.

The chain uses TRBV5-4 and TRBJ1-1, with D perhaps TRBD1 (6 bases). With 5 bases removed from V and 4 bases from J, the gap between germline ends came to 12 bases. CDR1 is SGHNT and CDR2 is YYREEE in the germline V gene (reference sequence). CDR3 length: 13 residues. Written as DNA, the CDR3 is TGTGCCAGCAGGCCCAGGGGAGGCACTGAAGCTTTCTTT. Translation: CASRPRGGTEAFF.

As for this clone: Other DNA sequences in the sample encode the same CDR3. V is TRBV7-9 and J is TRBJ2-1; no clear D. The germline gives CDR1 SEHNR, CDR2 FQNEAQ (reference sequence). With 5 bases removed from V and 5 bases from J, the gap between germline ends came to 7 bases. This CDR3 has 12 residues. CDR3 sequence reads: CASSRLDNEQFF. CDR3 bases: TGTGCCAGCAGCCGCCTAGACAATGAGCAGTTCTTC.

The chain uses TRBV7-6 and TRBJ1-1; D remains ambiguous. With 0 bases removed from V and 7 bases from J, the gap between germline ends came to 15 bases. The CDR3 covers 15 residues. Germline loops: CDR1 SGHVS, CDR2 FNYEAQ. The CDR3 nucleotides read TGTGCCAGCAGCTTAGCGTCACAAGGAGACTTTGAAGCTTTCTTT. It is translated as CASSLASQGDFEAFF.

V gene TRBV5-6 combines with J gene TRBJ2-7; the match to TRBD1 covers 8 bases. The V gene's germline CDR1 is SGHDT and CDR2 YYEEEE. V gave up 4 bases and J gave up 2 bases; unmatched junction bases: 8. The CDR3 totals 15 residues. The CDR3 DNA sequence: TGTGCCAGCAGCCTGATCGCAGGGGGCCCCTACGAGCAGTACTTC. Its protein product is CASSLIAGGPYEQYF. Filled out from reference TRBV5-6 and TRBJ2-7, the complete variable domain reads DAGVTQSPTHLIKTRGQQVTLRCSPKSGHDTVSWYQQALGQGPQFIFQYYEEEERQRGNFPDRFSGHQFPNYSSELNVNALLLGDSALYLCASSLIAGGPYEQYFGPGTRLTVT.

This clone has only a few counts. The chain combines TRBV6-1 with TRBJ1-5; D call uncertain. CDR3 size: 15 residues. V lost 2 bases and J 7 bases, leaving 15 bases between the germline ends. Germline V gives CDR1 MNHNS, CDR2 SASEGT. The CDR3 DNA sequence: TGTGCCAGCAGTGAATTCTTGGGTTCCGGGCAGCCCCAGCATTTT. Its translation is CASSEFLGSGQPQHF.

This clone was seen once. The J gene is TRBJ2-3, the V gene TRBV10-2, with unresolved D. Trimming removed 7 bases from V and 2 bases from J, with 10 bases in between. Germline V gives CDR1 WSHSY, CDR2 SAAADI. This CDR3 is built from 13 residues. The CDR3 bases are TGCGCCAGCACTTCGGTTAACACAGATACGCAGTATTTT. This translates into CASTSVNTDTQYF.

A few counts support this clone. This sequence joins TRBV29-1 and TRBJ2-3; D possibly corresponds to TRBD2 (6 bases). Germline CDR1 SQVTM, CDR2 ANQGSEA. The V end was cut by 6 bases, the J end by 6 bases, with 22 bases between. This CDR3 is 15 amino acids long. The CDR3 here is CSVKGQGTGHDTQYF. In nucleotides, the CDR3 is TGCAGCGTCAAAGGGCAAGGGACTGGACATGATACGCAGTATTTT.

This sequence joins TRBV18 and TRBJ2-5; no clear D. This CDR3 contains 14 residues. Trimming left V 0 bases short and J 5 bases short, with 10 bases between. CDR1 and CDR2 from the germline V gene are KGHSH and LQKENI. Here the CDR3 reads CASSPPMRWETQYF. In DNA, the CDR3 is TGTGCCAGCTCACCACCTATGAGGTGGGAGACCCAGTACTTC.

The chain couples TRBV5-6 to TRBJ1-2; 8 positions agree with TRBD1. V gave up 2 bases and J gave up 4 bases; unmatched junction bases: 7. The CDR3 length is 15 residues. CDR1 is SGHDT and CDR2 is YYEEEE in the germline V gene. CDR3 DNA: TGTGCCAGCAGCTTTTCAGGGGGCGATTTCTATGGCTACACCTTC. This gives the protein CASSFSGGDFYGYTF.